This is a list of T cell receptor beta chains from one sample in a study of CD8+CD57+ T cells in acquired aplastic anemia. Via MiXCR, TCRdb re-called the reads, giving one row per CDR3 protein. The table records 350,000 to 450,000 distinct CDR3 sequences, roughly 68% of them present only once. Sequencing input: sorted CD4+, CD8+, or CD8+CD57+ T cells (not recorded which) from PBMCs. These receptors were collected from a human donor in good health, serving as a control. Each CDR3 is given with its conserved first and last residue. D genes are given only for firm matches. For some rows the clone size is stated as once, few or many, or as a class when expanded; others skip it.

length: 15; V: TRBV7-2; D: TRBD1; size: -; J: TRBJ1-5; DNA: TGCGCCAGCAGCTTGGCGACAGGGGGACGTGAGCCCCTGCATTTT; CDR3: CASSLATGGREPLHF
length: 15; V: TRBV9; D: TRBD1; size: -; J: TRBJ1-2; DNA: TGTGCCAGCAGCGGGGGACAGTCCGCTCACTATGGCTACACCTTC; CDR3: CASSGGQSAHYGYTF
length: 13; V: TRBV10-3; D: TRBD1; size: -; J: TRBJ2-7; DNA: TGTGCCATCAGCCGGGACAGTATCAACGAGCAATACTTC; CDR3: CAISRDSINEQYF
length: 11; V: TRBV10-3; D: -; size: -; J: TRBJ2-7; DNA: TGTGCCATCAGTGACTTAGGGGAGCAGTACTTC; CDR3: CAISDLGEQYF
length: 11; V: TRBV11-1; D: -; size: -; J: TRBJ2-7; DNA: TGTGCCAGCAGCTGGGGATACGAGCAGTACTTC; CDR3: CASSWGYEQYF
length: 16; V: TRBV14; D: TRBD1; size: -; J: TRBJ1-6; DNA: TGTGCCAGCAGCCATGTGGGACAGGGTTTGGTGGGGCCCCTCCACTTT; CDR3: CASSHVGQGLVGPLHF
length: 15; V: TRBV20-1; D: -; size: -; J: TRBJ1-1; DNA: TGCAGTGCTAAGGGGGTTGAAAAACTGGCCACTGAAGCTTTCTTT; CDR3: CSAKGVEKLATEAFF
length: 16; V: TRBV7-8; D: -; size: -; J: TRBJ2-7; DNA: TGTGCCAGCAGCTTCCCGGGTAGGAGACCCACCTACGAGCAGTACTTC; CDR3: CASSFPGRRPTYEQYF
length: 13; V: TRBV2; D: TRBD1; size: -; J: TRBJ2-7; DNA: TGTGCCAGCAGTGGACAGGGTGCGAACGCGCAGTACTTC; CDR3: CASSGQGANAQYF
length: 14; V: TRBV12-3/TRBV12-4; D: TRBD2; size: -; J: TRBJ2-1; DNA: TGTGCCAGCAGTTTAGCGGGGGGGTGGGATGAGCAGTTCTTC; CDR3: CASSLAGGWDEQFF
length: 15; V: TRBV7-2; D: -; size: -; J: TRBJ1-1; DNA: TGTGCCAGCAGCCAACCCGGGACGGTGAACACTGAAGCTTTCTTT; CDR3: CASSQPGTVNTEAFF
length: 15; V: TRBV15; D: -; size: -; J: TRBJ1-3; DNA: TGTGCCACCAGCTTCACGGACCGGGGGGGAAAGCCCCTATATTTT; CDR3: CATSFTDRGGKPLYF
length: 14; V: TRBV7-2; D: -; size: -; J: TRBJ1-5; DNA: TGCGCCAGCAGCCGAGAGCGTCAGCCTCAGGGTCAGCATTTT; CDR3: CASSRERQPQGQHF
length: 15; V: TRBV12-3/TRBV12-4; D: -; size: -; J: TRBJ2-1; DNA: TGTGCCAGCAGTTTCGGGGGTGACCTAAACAATGAGCAGTTCTTC; CDR3: CASSFGGDLNNEQFF
length: 18; V: TRBV7-9; D: TRBD2; size: -; J: TRBJ2-1; DNA: TGTGCCAGCAGCCTAGGGGCTAGCGGGGGCGCAGATACGAATGAGCAGTTCTTC; CDR3: CASSLGASGGADTNEQFF
length: 14; V: TRBV9; D: -; size: -; J: TRBJ2-3; DNA: TGTGCCAGCAGCGTGACGGGACGAGTCGATGAGCAGTATTTT; CDR3: CASSVTGRVDEQYF
length: 14; V: TRBV7-3; D: TRBD2; size: -; J: TRBJ2-1; DNA: TGTGCCAGCAGCTTAATTGCTAGCGGGTATGAGCAGGGCTTC; CDR3: CASSLIASGYEQGF
length: 16; V: TRBV7-3; D: -; size: -; J: TRBJ2-2; DNA: TGTGCCAGCAGCTTATGGCCTCGTAACTCTGAAGCTTTCCTGTTTTTT; CDR3: CASSLWPRNSEAFLFF
length: 18; V: TRBV24-1; D: -; size: -; J: TRBJ2-7; DNA: TGTGCCAGCAGAGCCCGGACGAGGGGCGCGTTCATATTCGGCTCGCAGACCTTC; CDR3: CASRARTRGAFIFGSQTF
length: 15; V: TRBV7-6; D: -; size: -; J: TRBJ2-7; DNA: -; CDR3: CASSSLGRAYEQYFF
length: 14; V: TRBV9; D: TRBD2; size: once; J: TRBJ2-1; DNA: TGTGCCAGCAGCTGGAGCGGGGGGCTCAATGAGAAGTTCTTC; CDR3: CASSWSGGLNEKFF
length: 16; V: TRBV7-2; D: -; size: -; J: TRBJ2-7; DNA: TGTGCCAGCAGCAAGACGGGGGCAGGGGTGGCCTACGAGCAGTACTTC; CDR3: CASSKTGAGVAYEQYF
length: 15; V: TRBV7-2; D: -; size: -; J: TRBJ1-5; DNA: TGTGCCAGCAGCTTCGCCCTTAGAGGGCTGGTGGGCCAACATTTT; CDR3: CASSFALRGLVGQHF
length: 17; V: TRBV20-1; D: TRBD2; size: -; J: TRBJ2-1; DNA: TGCAGTGCTTTAGACGGGACTAGCGGGGGAGCTTACAATGAGCAGTTCTTC; CDR3: CSALDGTSGGAYNEQFF
length: 11; V: TRBV12-3/TRBV12-4; D: -; size: many; J: TRBJ2-1; DNA: TGTGCCAGCAGTATAGAAGGTGAGCAGTTCTTC; CDR3: CASSIEGEQFF
length: 15; V: TRBV2; D: TRBD1; size: -; J: TRBJ1-1; DNA: TGTGCCAGCAGTGTGGACAGGGCTGGAAACACTGAAGCTTTCTTT; CDR3: CASSVDRAGNTEAFF
length: 15; V: TRBV5-6; D: -; size: -; J: TRBJ2-5; DNA: TGTGCCAGCAGCCTGAACACCTCGGGGGCAGAGACCCAGTACTTC; CDR3: CASSLNTSGAETQYF
length: 14; V: TRBV7-9; D: -; size: -; J: TRBJ2-3; DNA: TGTGCCAGCAGCTGGAACAGGGAGGCTGATGCGACGCAGTTT; CDR3: CASSWNREADATQF
length: 13; V: TRBV7-9; D: -; size: -; J: TRBJ2-1; DNA: TGTGCCAGCAGTGGGGGCTCCTGTAATGAGCAGTTCTTC; CDR3: CASSGGSCNEQFF
length: 15; V: TRBV2; D: -; size: -; J: TRBJ1-5; DNA: TGTGCCAGCAGCTTAGCCGGGCAACGATATCAGCCCCAGCATTTT; CDR3: CASSLAGQRYQPQHF
length: 17; V: TRBV29-1; D: TRBD1; size: many; J: TRBJ2-2; DNA: TGCAGCGTTGAAAAACAGGGGGCGGCTACGAACACCGGGGAGCTGTTTTTT; CDR3: CSVEKQGAATNTGELFF
length: 16; V: TRBV7-2; D: -; size: -; J: TRBJ1-5; DNA: TGTGCCAGCAGTTTAGGACACGGGGGGGAACAGCAGCCCCAGCATTTT; CDR3: CASSLGHGGEQQPQHF
length: 12; V: TRBV7-2; D: TRBD2; size: -; J: TRBJ2-7; DNA: TGTGCCAGCAGCGTTCCTAGCGGGGAGGAGTACTTC; CDR3: CASSVPSGEEYF
length: 14; V: TRBV7-2; D: -; size: -; J: TRBJ1-4; DNA: TGTGCCAGCAGCTCGTACCTGGGGGGTGAAAAACTGTTTTTT; CDR3: CASSSYLGGEKLFF
length: 13; V: TRBV20-1; D: TRBD2; size: -; J: TRBJ2-5; DNA: TGCAGTGCTATGTCGGGGGGTTCACCCCCCCAGTACTTC; CDR3: CSAMSGGSPPQYF
length: 15; V: TRBV20-1; D: TRBD1; size: many; J: TRBJ2-1; DNA: TGCAGTGCCACATACAGGGGGCTGAGAGCTAATGAGCAGTTCTTC; CDR3: CSATYRGLRANEQFF
length: 10; V: TRBV20-1; D: -; size: -; J: TRBJ2-7; DNA: TGTAGTGCCAGAGGGCACAGGGCTAGTTTC; CDR3: CSARGHRASF
length: 15; V: TRBV7-9; D: -; size: -; J: TRBJ2-7; DNA: TGTGCCACCGAGTTTAACGGCCTCTATGGCTACACCTTCTACTTC; CDR3: CATEFNGLYGYTFYF
length: 14; V: TRBV20-1; D: -; size: -; J: TRBJ1-2; DNA: TGCAGTGCCAGCAGTTACCTAAGGAACTATGGCTACACCTTC; CDR3: CSASSYLRNYGYTF
length: 15; V: TRBV6-6; D: TRBD1; size: many; J: TRBJ1-1; DNA: TGTGCCAGCAGTTTTACACAGGGGGCGTTCACTGAAGCTTTCTTT; CDR3: CASSFTQGAFTEAFF
length: 17; V: TRBV6-6; D: TRBD2; size: -; J: TRBJ2-5; DNA: TGTGCCAGCACGAGAGAGAGCGGGGCAGAGTACCAAGAGACCCAGTACTTC; CDR3: CASTRESGAEYQETQYF
length: 14; V: TRBV6-4; D: TRBD2; size: -; J: TRBJ2-3; DNA: TGTGCCAGCAGCTCGACTAGCAGCACAGATACGCAGTATTTT; CDR3: CASSSTSSTDTQYF
length: 19; V: TRBV5-7; D: TRBD1; size: many; J: TRBJ1-2; DNA: TGTGCCAGCAGCTTAGTGGGCGGGACAGGGAAGATGCCGTCGTACGGCTACACCTTC; CDR3: CASSLVGGTGKMPSYGYTF
length: 11; V: TRBV2; D: -; size: few; J: TRBJ1-2; DNA: TGTGCCAGCAGTGGTACCCTTGGCTACACCTTC; CDR3: CASSGTLGYTF
length: 14; V: TRBV2; D: TRBD1; size: many; J: TRBJ1-6; DNA: TGTGCCAGCAGTCCCGGGGCAGGGGGAGCACCCCTCCACTTT; CDR3: CASSPGAGGAPLHF
length: 14; V: TRBV7-2; D: TRBD1; size: few; J: TRBJ1-3; DNA: TGTGCCAGCAGCCCCAGACAGGGTGGAAACACCATATATTTT; CDR3: CASSPRQGGNTIYF
length: 16; V: TRBV4-1; D: -; size: -; J: TRBJ1-5; DNA: TGCGCCAGCAGCCAAGTGCAGCGGGGGAGACAAGAGACCCAGCATTTT; CDR3: CASSQVQRGRQETQHF
length: 15; V: TRBV5-1; D: -; size: -; J: TRBJ2-3; DNA: TGCGCCAGCAGCTTGTCACCAGAGAGCACAGATACGCAGTATTTT; CDR3: CASSLSPESTDTQYF
length: 14; V: TRBV7-2; D: -; size: many; J: TRBJ1-4; DNA: TGTGCCAGCAGACCAGACCCTCTAAATGAAAAACTGTTTTTT; CDR3: CASRPDPLNEKLFF
length: 16; V: TRBV7-2; D: -; size: many; J: TRBJ1-6; DNA: TGTGCCAGCAGCCGTACAGGGAGCTCCTATAATTCACCCCTCCACTTT; CDR3: CASSRTGSSYNSPLHF
length: 15; V: TRBV10-3; D: TRBD2; size: -; J: TRBJ2-3; DNA: TGTGCCATCAGTGATGGGCTAGCGGGCACAGATACGCAGTATTTT; CDR3: CAISDGLAGTDTQYF
length: 15; V: TRBV6-2/TRBV6-3; D: TRBD2; size: many; J: TRBJ2-3; DNA: TGTGCCAGCAGTCTGCTAGCGGATTTCACAGATACGCAGTATTTT; CDR3: CASSLLADFTDTQYF
length: 14; V: TRBV20-1; D: TRBD1; size: many; J: TRBJ2-3; DNA: TGCAGTGCTAGATCCGGGACAGGGGCGGATACGCAGTATTTT; CDR3: CSARSGTGADTQYF
length: 14; V: TRBV7-3; D: -; size: many; J: TRBJ2-1; DNA: TGTGCCAGCAGCTTAACTACACTAGCAAATGAGCAGTTCTTC; CDR3: CASSLTTLANEQFF
length: 15; V: TRBV7-8; D: -; size: -; J: TRBJ1-5; DNA: TGTGCCAGCACCCACCACAGGAGGTTAAATCAGCCCCAGCATTTT; CDR3: CASTHHRRLNQPQHF
length: 15; V: TRBV12-3/TRBV12-4; D: -; size: many; J: TRBJ1-6; DNA: TGTGCCAGCACGGATGGGGATCGCTATAATTCACCCCTCCACTTT; CDR3: CASTDGDRYNSPLHF
length: 14; V: TRBV2; D: -; size: few; J: TRBJ1-2; DNA: TGTGCCAGCAGTGAACTCGGAGCTAACTATGGCTACACCTTC; CDR3: CASSELGANYGYTF
length: 13; V: TRBV12-3/TRBV12-4; D: -; size: -; J: TRBJ2-3; DNA: TGTGCCAGCAGGAAGGATTACACAGATACGCAGTATTTT; CDR3: CASRKDYTDTQYF
length: 15; V: TRBV7-3; D: TRBD1; size: -; J: TRBJ2-2; DNA: TGTGCCAGCAGCCCGGGACAGGGTTTAGGCGGGGAGCTGTTTTTT; CDR3: CASSPGQGLGGELFF
length: 17; V: TRBV27; D: -; size: -; J: TRBJ2-1; DNA: TGTGCCAGCAGTTTATTGACTGGCGGGGGCCCCTACAATGAGCAGTTCTTC; CDR3: CASSLLTGGGPYNEQFF